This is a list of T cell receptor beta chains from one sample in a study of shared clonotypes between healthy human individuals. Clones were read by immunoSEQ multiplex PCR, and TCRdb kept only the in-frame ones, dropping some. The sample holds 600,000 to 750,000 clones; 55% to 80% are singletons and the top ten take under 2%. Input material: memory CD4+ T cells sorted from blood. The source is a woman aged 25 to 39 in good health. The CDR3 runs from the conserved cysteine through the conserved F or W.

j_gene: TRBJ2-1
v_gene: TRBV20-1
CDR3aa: CSASPRLVF

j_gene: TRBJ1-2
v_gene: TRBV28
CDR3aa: CASSLINYGYTF

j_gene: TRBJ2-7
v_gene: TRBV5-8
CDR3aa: CASSQGLAGSYEQYF

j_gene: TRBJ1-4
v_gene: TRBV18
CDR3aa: CASSPQTGLDEKLFF

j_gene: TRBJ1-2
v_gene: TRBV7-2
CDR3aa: CASSSNPLRNGYTF

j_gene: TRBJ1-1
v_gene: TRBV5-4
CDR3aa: CASSSPGQGMNTEAFF

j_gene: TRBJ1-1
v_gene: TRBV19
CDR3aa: CASSRLRDTEAFF

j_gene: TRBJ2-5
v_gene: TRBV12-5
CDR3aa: CASGLGREWGETQYF

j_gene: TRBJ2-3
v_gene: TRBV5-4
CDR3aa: CASSLAIPDTQYF

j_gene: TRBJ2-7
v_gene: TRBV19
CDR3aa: CASSMMGQGAYEQYF

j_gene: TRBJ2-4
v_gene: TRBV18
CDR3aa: CASSPTREENIQYF

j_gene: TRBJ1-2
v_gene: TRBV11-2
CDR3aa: CASSLEFPRGTNYGYTF

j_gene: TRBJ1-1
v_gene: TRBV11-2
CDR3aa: CASSFTITEAFF

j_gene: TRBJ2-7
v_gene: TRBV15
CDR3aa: CATSRDKGASYEQYF

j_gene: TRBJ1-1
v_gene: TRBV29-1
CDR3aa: CSVERDRGSTEAFF

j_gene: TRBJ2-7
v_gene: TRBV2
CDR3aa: CASSTRDTIREQYF

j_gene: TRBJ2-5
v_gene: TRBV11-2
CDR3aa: CASSLPGGETQYF

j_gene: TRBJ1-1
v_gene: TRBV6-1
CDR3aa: CASRIAGTGKGAFF

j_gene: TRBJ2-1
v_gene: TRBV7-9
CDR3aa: CASPPPGLTYNEQFF

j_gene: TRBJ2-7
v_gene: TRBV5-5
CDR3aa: CASSSRGRDGAEQYF

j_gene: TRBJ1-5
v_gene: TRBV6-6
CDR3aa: CASSYSGIGVGQPQHF

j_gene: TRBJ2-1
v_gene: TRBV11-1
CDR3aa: CASSPRGGVYNEQFF

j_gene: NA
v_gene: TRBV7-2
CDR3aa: CASSPNGPYEQYF

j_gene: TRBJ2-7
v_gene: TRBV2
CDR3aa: CASLTGPYEQYF

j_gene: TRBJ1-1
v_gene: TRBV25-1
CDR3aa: CASRGAGLTEAFF

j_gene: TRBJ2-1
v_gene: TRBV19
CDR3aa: CASSIPGTQVEQFF

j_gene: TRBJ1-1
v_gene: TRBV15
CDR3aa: CATSRELSGTDTEAFF

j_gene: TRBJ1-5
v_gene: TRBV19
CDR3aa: CATEDPYSNQPQHF

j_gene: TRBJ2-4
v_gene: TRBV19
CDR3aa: CASSLGQSNIQYF

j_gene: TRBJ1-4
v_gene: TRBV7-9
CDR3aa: CASSFQTRTDENEKLFF

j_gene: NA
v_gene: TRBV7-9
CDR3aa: CASSLGGRVEQYF

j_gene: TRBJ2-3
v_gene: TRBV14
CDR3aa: CASSQGLGGHDTQYF

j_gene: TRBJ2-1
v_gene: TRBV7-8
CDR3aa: CASSWEEYTASSYNEQFF

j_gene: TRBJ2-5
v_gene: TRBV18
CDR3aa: CASSPPYPGQETQYF

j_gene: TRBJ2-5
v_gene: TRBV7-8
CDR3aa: CASSPGQGRLYQETQYF

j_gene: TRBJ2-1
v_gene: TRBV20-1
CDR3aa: CSAGKIDEQFF

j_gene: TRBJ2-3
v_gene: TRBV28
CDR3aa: CASSLADSRTSTQYF

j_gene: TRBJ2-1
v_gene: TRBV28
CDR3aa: CASRSTQVSNEQFF

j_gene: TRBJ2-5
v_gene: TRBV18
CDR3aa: CASSPVSQETQYF

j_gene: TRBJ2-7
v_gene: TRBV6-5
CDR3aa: CASSPGTGVNEQYF

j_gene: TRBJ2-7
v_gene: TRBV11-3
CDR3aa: CASSQELAGKFYEQYF

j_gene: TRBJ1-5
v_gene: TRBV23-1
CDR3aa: CASSQSTGGSDQPQHF

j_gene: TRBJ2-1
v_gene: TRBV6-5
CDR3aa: CASSLIRGGGYNEQFF

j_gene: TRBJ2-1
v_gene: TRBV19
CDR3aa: CASSTQGNEQFF

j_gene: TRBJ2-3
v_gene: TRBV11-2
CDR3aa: CASGRGGSTDTQYF

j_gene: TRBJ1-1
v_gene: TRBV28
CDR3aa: CASSPPRGRGNTEAFF

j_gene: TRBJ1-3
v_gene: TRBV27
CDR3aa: CASSPRTGGNTIYF

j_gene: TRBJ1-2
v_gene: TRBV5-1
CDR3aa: CASSPGDRDNYGYTF

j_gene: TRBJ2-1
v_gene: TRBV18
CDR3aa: CASSPGVYNEQFF

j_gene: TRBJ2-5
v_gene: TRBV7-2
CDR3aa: CASSLGGSGQETQYF

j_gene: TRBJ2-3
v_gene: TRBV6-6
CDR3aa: CASRSTGTGFTDTQYF

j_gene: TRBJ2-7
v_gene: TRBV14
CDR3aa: CASSQVVGDSPYEQYF

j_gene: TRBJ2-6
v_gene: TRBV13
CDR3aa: CASSLIGPTVWGQVVSGANVLTF

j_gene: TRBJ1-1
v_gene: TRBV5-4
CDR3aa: CASSLAGTGRGAEAFF

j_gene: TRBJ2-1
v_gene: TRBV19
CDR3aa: CASSIGQERGEQFF